A selection of T cell receptor beta chains follows, all from one sample in a study of cytomegalovirus exposure and HLA in healthy donors. Only in-frame clones appear in the TCRdb table, and some are missing; sequencing was by immunoSEQ multiplex PCR. The sample records roughly 200,000 clones, 80% to 85% being singletons. Material for sequencing was PBMCs. The origin of the receptors is a woman under 30 in good health and CMV-seronegative. Each CDR3 is given with its conserved first and last residue.

V gene,CDR3 protein
TRBV6-6,CASSYGLAGVREQFF
TRBV19,CASTLAGYTGELFF
TRBV11-2,CASSLAEGYEQYF
TRBV29-1,CSVEEWTAEETQYF
TRBV19,CASGGLAGFYNEQFF
TRBV5-1,CASSLRRGQGSKNIQYF
TRBV29-1,CTMTAENTGELFF
TRBV6-5,CASSPRGANQPQHF
TRBV7-7,CASSILRGDTEAFF
TRBV30,CAWSGFRTGGMNTEAFF
TRBV19,CASSIAGSTDTQYF
TRBV9,CASSVGSTSTGELFF
TRBV4-3,CASSQAGTGRNEQYF
TRBV10-1,CASSEEGRGLGTQYF
TRBV7-6,CASSAQTSGRRYEQFF
TRBV7-2,CASSLKSGWNTEAFF
TRBV7-2,CASSRNRGQGLQGYTF
TRBV9,CASSPPGRITGELFF
TRBV15,CATSRVQGYEQYF
TRBV7-2,CASSLRTGANYGYTF
TRBV6-5,CASSYLTEAFF
TRBV13,CASSLGGTRIFF
TRBV9,CASSVGGGVNTGELFF
TRBV5-1,CASSLGGLAAHEQFF
TRBV28,CASSRGVGQPQHF
TRBV7-2,CASSLVSNYEQYF
TRBV5-1,CASRFRAGESTDTQYF
TRBV29-1,CSVEDTSGGETQYF
TRBV9,CASSPGTGWSYEQYF
TRBV18,CASSHQGVNTIYF
TRBV6-5,CASSYDRGWDTQYF
TRBV10-2,CASTGPEGGETQYF
TRBV6-5,CASRGDRGLDGYTF
TRBV7-8,CASSLAQGAGTYEQYF
TRBV7-8,CASSLAGGGGNTIYF
TRBV4-1,CASSQSANRDSGYEQYF
TRBV19,CASSIIPGQQNTEAFF
TRBV29-1,CSVGGGREKLFF
TRBV7-8,CASSSVGSRRWETFF
TRBV2,CASSPGQGWGGRSNEQFF
TRBV30,CAWSVEEGSHTF
TRBV20-1,CSASRGNEQFF
TRBV4-2,CASSQDTGLADEQFF
TRBV19,CASSTADGGPRAEAFF
TRBV7-9,CASSEGPGTGLGNF